The source of this TCR beta chain is a study of T cell repertoires in cytomegalovirus infection. General study results and limits: Ex vivo responses were dominated by HLA-C-restricted CMV-specific TCR beta clonotypes.

This clonotype has at least ten counts. Antigen specificity is unknown. This CDR3 is built from 13 residues. Germline loops: CDR1 SGHTA, CDR2 FQGNSA. Trimming took 5 bases from V and 7 from J, leaving 15 bases between them. From the reads, TCRdb called clonotypes with MiXCR, one entry per CDR3 protein. Found here are 630,000 or so distinct CDR3 sequences, less than 25% of them singletons; the top ten hold roughly 8%. The V and J genes are TRBV7-2 and TRBJ2-7; no definite D call. Sequencing used CD8+ T cells from PBMCs. This sequence originates from a human donor in good health (CMV status not recorded). Some clones in this sample may be carry-over from other donors' samples. CDR3 bases: TGTGCCAGCAGCGTCGGTAGGCTTGGGGAGCAGTACGTC. It specifies CASSVGRLGEQYV.